This T cell receptor (beta chain) was found in a study of T cells after yellow fever vaccination. Details on this clonotype: Its antigen is not identified.

TCRdb passed the 5' RACE reads through MiXCR, listing each CDR3 protein once. Here the sample spans 500,000 to 650,000 distinct CDR3 sequences, 10% to 15% being singletons. Study results and limitations: From the bulk population, abundant clonotypes could contaminate and appear within FACS-sorted repertoires.

The source of this sequence is a man aged 25 to 45 who received the YFV17D yellow fever vaccine. This sample comprised PBMCs, obtained on the day of the yellow fever booster vaccination.

The CDR3, as DNA: TGTGCCAGCAGCGTAGCCCACGACAGGGTCGGGGAGCAGTTCTTC. It translates to CASSVAHDRVGEQFF. The J gene is TRBJ2-1, the V gene TRBV9, with 7 bases lining up with TRBD1. Trimming took 0 bases from V and 10 from J; bases not matched to a gene: 10. The germline CDR1 and CDR2 sequences are SGDLS and YYNGEE. There are 15 residues in the CDR3. Full variable domain (outside the CDR3, taken from reference TRBV9 and TRBJ2-1): DSGVTQTPKHLITATGQRVTLRCSPRSGDLSVYWYQQSLDQGLQFLIQYYNGEERAKGNILERFSAQQFPDLHSELNLSSLELGDSALYFCASSVAHDRVGEQFFGPGTRLTVL.